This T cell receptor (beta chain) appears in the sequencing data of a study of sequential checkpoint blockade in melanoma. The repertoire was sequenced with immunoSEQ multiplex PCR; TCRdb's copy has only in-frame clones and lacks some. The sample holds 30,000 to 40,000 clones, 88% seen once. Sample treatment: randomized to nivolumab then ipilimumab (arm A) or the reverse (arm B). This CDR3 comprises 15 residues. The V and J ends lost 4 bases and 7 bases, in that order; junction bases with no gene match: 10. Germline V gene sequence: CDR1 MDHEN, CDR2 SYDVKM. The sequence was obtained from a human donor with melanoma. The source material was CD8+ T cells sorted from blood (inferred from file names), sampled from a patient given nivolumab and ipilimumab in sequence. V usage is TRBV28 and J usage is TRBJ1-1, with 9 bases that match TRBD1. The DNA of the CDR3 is TGTGCCAGCAGTTCGCCGGGACAGGGCCCTAATGAAGCTTTCTTT. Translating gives CASSSPGQGPNEAFF.